Below, 21 T cell receptor beta chains from the same sample are listed, as sequenced in a study of T cell changes during pregnancy in multiple sclerosis (dated by TCRdb to about 2019). The library was obtained by the immunoSEQ multiplex PCR assay. Drawn from immuneACCESS, this table holds only the in-frame rearrangements with V and J called that TCRdb kept. Clones are partly lost; checked studies trace under half to an unresolved V gene and leave the rest unexplained. Within this sample are tens of thousands of clones, with about 90% of them counted one time only. The biggest ten clones account for roughly 2.6% of the sample. Sequenced material: peripheral blood, taken in the second trimester of pregnancy. These receptors were taken from a female donor in good health, enrolled as a control in a pregnancy study.

The chain has TRBV30 and TRBJ1-1; D might be TRBD1 (5 bases). CDR3 size: 18 residues. Germline V gene data show CDR1 as GTSNPN and CDR2 as SVGIG (reference sequence). Trimming removed 4 bases from V and 1 base from J, with 25 bases in between. CDR3 amino acids: CAWIKGTGRWGGNTEAFF. DNA for the CDR3: TGTGCCTGGATCAAAGGAACAGGCCGGTGGGGGGGGAACACTGAAGCTTTCTTT. Full variable domain (outside the CDR3, taken from reference TRBV30 and TRBJ1-1): SQTIHQWPATLVQPVGSPLSLECTVEGTSNPNLYWYRQAAGRGLQLLFYSVGIGQISSEVPQNLSASRPQDRQFILSSKKLLLSDSGFYLCAWIKGTGRWGGNTEAFFGQGTRLTVV.

The chain employs TRBV18 and TRBJ1-4, with D unclear. Trimming cost V 3 bases and J 4 bases, with 9 bases left between them. Per the germline V gene, CDR1 is KGHSH and CDR2 is LQKENI. This CDR3 comprises 14 residues. Here the CDR3 reads CASSPPGINEKLFF. DNA of the CDR3: TGTGCCAGCTCACCCCCGGGAATTAATGAAAAACTGTTTTTT.

The chain recombines TRBV4-1 with TRBJ2-5, with D maybe TRBD2 (6 bases). The V end lost 2 bases, the J end lost 5 bases, and 9 bases lay between the germline ends. Germline V gene data show CDR1 as MGHRA and CDR2 as YSYEKL. The CDR3 consists of 13 residues. The CDR3 spells CASSQPGLETQYF. The CDR3 coding sequence is TGCGCCAGCAGCCAACCGGGACTTGAGACCCAGTACTTC.

The chain combines TRBV28 with TRBJ1-3; a possible D gene is TRBD1 (5 bases). CDR3 length: 16 residues. Looked up from germline, CDR1 is MDHEN and CDR2 is SYDVKM. V was trimmed by 4 bases and J by 0 bases, leaving 13 bases between them. The CDR3 loop is CASSSTGRGSGNTIYF. The CDR3 DNA sequence: TGTGCCAGCAGTTCCACCGGGAGGGGCTCTGGAAACACCATATATTTT.

The J gene is TRBJ2-7, the V gene TRBV7-2; 14 bases align to TRBD2. The CDR3 extends over 15 amino acids. V was clipped by 6 bases and J by 3 bases; unmatched bases: 4. Germline CDR1 and CDR2: SGHTA and FQGNSA. CDR3 in amino acids: CASRPGLAGVYEQYF. CDR3 nucleotides: TGTGCCAGCAGACCGGGACTAGCGGGAGTCTACGAGCAGTACTTC. The complete variable domain, with remaining parts taken from reference TRBV7-2 and TRBJ2-7, reads GAGVSQSPSNKVTEKGKDVELRCDPISGHTALYWYRQSLGQGLEFLIYFQGNSAPDKSGLPSDRFSAERTGGSVSTLTIQRTQQEDSAVYLCASRPGLAGVYEQYFGPGTRLTVT.

In nucleotides, the CDR3 is TGTGCCAGCAGCCAAGAGAGGGGACTAGCCGGCGGGGAGCTGTTTTTT. As protein: CASSQERGLAGGELFF. The genes are TRBV4-2 and TRBJ2-2, with 9 nucleotides matching TRBD2. With 0 bases clipped from V and 7 bases from J, the junction kept 6 bases outside the gene matches. Germline V lookup: CDR1 LGHNA, CDR2 YNFKEQ. The length of the CDR3 is 16 residues.

The chain carries TRBV5-1 and TRBJ1-4; D possibly corresponds to TRBD1 (5 bases). This CDR3 is 14 amino acids long. V was clipped by 0 bases and J by 6 bases, with 9 bases between them. Germline assignment: CDR1 SGHRS and CDR2 YFSETQ. CDR3 amino acids: CASSLETADEKLFF. The CDR3 bases are TGCGCCAGCAGCTTGGAGACAGCCGATGAAAAACTGTTTTTT.

This rearrangement joins TRBV29-1 to TRBJ1-2; possibly TRBD1 for D (6 bases). Germline V lookup: CDR1 SQVTM, CDR2 ANQGSEA. Trimming took off 2 bases at V and 4 bases at J, with 14 bases between the two ends. CDR3 length: 14 amino acids. The CDR3 nucleotides are TGCAGCGTTGAATACGGGGGCGGGGGCTATGGCTACACCTTC. Amino acid sequence: CSVEYGGGGYGYTF. The full variable domain, rest sourced from reference TRBV29-1 and TRBJ1-2, is SAVISQKPSRDICQRGTSLTIQCQVDSQVTMMFWYRQQPGQSLTLIATANQGSEATYESGFVIDKFPISRPNLTFSTLTVSNMSPEDSSIYLCSVEYGGGGYGYTFGSGTRLTVV.

The chain combines TRBV9 with TRBJ2-3; 11 nucleotides match TRBD2. This CDR3 has 19 residues. Germline V lookup: CDR1 SGDLS, CDR2 YYNGEE. Trimming took 4 bases from V and 6 from J; bases not matched to a gene: 19. The CDR3 DNA sequence: TGTGCCAGCAGCCCCTCGGCCGGGTGGCTAGCGGGGGGCGGGGATACGCAGTATTTT. Its protein is CASSPSAGWLAGGGDTQYF.

The V and J genes are TRBV5-1 and TRBJ1-2; D gene uncertain. The CDR3 covers 13 residues. Trimming left V 0 bases short and J 4 bases short, with 7 bases between. Germline CDR1 is SGHRS and CDR2 is YFSETQ. This chain's CDR3 is CASSLDRVYGYTF. DNA for the CDR3: TGCGCCAGCAGCTTGGATCGGGTCTATGGCTACACCTTC.

The chain recombines TRBV7-3 with TRBJ2-3; 10 bases match TRBD2. The CDR3 totals 16 residues. Germline assignment: CDR1 SGHTA and CDR2 FQGTGA. The V gene end was trimmed by 3 bases and the J gene end by 6 bases; junction bases not matched to a gene: 9. The CDR3 DNA reads as TGTGCCAGCAGCTTTTCAGCGGGAGGGGGTTGGGATACGCAGTATTTT. Protein sequence: CASSFSAGGGWDTQYF.

The V gene is TRBV7-9, the J gene TRBJ2-7; 9 positions match TRBD1. The CDR3 consists of 15 residues. With 3 bases clipped from V and 3 bases from J, the junction kept 6 bases outside the gene matches. Germline values: CDR1 SEHNR, CDR2 FQNEAQ (reference sequence). The CDR3 DNA reads as TGTGCCAGCAGCTTGACAGGGGGTTTATTCTACGAGCAGTACTTC. Translating gives CASSLTGGLFYEQYF.

The genes are TRBV5-4 and TRBJ2-3, with a possible D match to TRBD1 (6 bases). The CDR3 spans 15 residues. V lost 2 bases and J 1 base, leaving 11 bases between the germline ends. CDR1 is SGHNT, CDR2 YYREEE, per germline (reference sequence). CDR3 loop: CASSFKTGGTDTQYF. CDR3 DNA sequence: TGTGCCAGCAGCTTCAAGACAGGCGGCACAGATACGCAGTATTTT.

The chain links TRBV5-1 to TRBJ1-1; 8 nucleotides align to TRBD1. CDR1 SGHRS and CDR2 YFSETQ come from the germline V gene. The CDR3 loop spans 13 amino acids. J lost 11 bases, V lost 0 bases, and 6 bases had no gene match. This CDR3 reads CASSLGQGAPAFF. The CDR3 DNA reads TGCGCCAGCAGCTTGGGCCAGGGGGCGCCGGCTTTCTTT.

This chain links TRBV21-1 with TRBJ1-3. TRBV21-1 is given as a pseudogene. The CDR3 consists of 15 residues. CDR3 residues: CASPRRSTSTNTIYF. For the CDR3, the DNA is TGTGCCAGTCCTAGACGGAGCACCAGTACGAACACCATATATTTT.

The rearrangement links TRBV13 to TRBJ1-2; unclear D gene. V lost 5 bases and J 2 bases, leaving 9 bases between the germline ends. Germline V gives CDR1 PRHDT, CDR2 FYEKMQ (reference sequence). The CDR3 extends over 13 amino acids. This chain's CDR3 is CASSRGSNYGYTF. CDR3 DNA: TGTGCCAGCAGCAGAGGGTCGAACTATGGCTACACCTTC. The full variable domain, completed using reference TRBV13 and TRBJ1-2, is AAGVIQSPRHLIKEKRETATLKCYPIPRHDTVYWYQQGPGQDPQFLISFYEKMQSDKGSIPDRFSAQQFSDYHSELNMSSLELGDSALYFCASSRGSNYGYTFGSGTRLTVV.

The genes are TRBV29-1 and TRBJ1-1; D may be TRBD1 (6 bases). Germline CDR1 and CDR2: SQVTM and ANQGSEA. Trimming removed 6 bases at V and 5 bases at J, with 16 bases between. The CDR3 spans 13 residues. The CDR3 is CSVEGVGITEAFF. The CDR3 DNA reads TGCAGCGTCGAGGGGGTAGGGATTACTGAAGCTTTCTTT.

The J gene is TRBJ1-1, the V gene TRBV7-3; 7 nucleotides line up with TRBD1. This CDR3 region has 14 residues. J was trimmed by 0 bases and V by 3 bases; bases with no gene match: 1. Germline assignment: CDR1 SGHTA and CDR2 FQGTGA. CDR3 residues: CASSLGQLNTEAFF. In nucleotides, the CDR3 is TGTGCCAGCAGCTTGGGACAGTTGAACACTGAAGCTTTCTTT.

The chain employs TRBV30 and TRBJ2-7, with D possibly being TRBD2 (5 bases). The CDR3 is made up of 12 amino acids. V lost 5 bases and J 5 bases, leaving 13 bases between the germline ends. CDR1 is GTSNPN, CDR2 SVGIG, per germline (reference sequence). The CDR3 sequence: CAWQREINEQYF. The DNA of the CDR3 is TGTGCCTGGCAGAGGGAAATAAACGAGCAGTACTTC.

This chain links TRBV6-4 with TRBJ1-6; D is possibly TRBD1 (6 bases). The CDR3 runs to 17 residues. Trimming stripped 4 bases from V and 8 bases from J, with 21 bases between. Per the germline V gene, CDR1 is MRHNA and CDR2 is SNTAGT. CDR3 residues: CASSVSSFPSGDSPLHF. CDR3 nucleotides: TGTGCCAGCAGTGTGAGTTCTTTCCCGTCAGGGGATTCACCCCTCCACTTT.

J is TRBJ2-7 and V is TRBV9, with D possibly matching TRBD2 (7 bases). This CDR3 comprises 19 residues. Germline V CDR1 and CDR2: SGDLS, YYNGEE. Trimming took 0 bases from V and 4 from J, leaving 26 bases between them. The CDR3 loop is CASSVDPLGGGAGRYEQYF. DNA for the CDR3: TGTGCCAGCAGCGTAGATCCCCTAGGGGGGGGCGCGGGTAGATACGAGCAGTACTTC. Complete variable domain (other parts from reference TRBV9 and TRBJ2-7): DSGVTQTPKHLITATGQRVTLRCSPRSGDLSVYWYQQSLDQGLQFLIQYYNGEERAKGNILERFSAQQFPDLHSELNLSSLELGDSALYFCASSVDPLGGGAGRYEQYFGPGTRLTVT.